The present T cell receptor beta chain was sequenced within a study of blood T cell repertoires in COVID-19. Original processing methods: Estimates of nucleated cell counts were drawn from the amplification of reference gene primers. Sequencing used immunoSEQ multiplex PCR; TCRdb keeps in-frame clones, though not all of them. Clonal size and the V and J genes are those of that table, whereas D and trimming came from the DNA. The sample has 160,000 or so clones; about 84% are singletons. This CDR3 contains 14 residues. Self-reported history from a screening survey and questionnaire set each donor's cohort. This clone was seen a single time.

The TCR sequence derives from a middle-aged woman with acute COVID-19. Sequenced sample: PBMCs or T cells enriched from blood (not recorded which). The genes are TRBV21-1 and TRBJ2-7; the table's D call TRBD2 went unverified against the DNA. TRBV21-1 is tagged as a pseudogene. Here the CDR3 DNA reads TGTGCCAGCAGCTCCTCCGGGAAATGGGTTGGGCAGTACTTC. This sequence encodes CASSSSGKWVGQYF.